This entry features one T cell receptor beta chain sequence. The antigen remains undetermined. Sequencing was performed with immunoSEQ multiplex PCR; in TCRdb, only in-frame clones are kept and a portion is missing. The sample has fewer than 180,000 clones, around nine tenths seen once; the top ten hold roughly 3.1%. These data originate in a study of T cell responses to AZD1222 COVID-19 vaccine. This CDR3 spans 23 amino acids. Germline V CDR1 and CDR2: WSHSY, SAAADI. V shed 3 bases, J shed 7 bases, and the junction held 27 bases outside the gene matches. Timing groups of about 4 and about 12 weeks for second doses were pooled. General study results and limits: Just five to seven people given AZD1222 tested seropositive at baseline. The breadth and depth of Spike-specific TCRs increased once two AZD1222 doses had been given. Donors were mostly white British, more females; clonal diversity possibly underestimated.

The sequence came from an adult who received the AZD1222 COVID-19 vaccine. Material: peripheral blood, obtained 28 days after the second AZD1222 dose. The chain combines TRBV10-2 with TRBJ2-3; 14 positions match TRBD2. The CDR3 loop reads CASSETTLTGTSGRWGVWNTQYF. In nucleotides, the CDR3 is TGCGCCAGCAGTGAAACCACGCTAACCGGGACTAGCGGGAGATGGGGGGTCTGGAATACGCAGTATTTT.